This T cell receptor beta chain was recorded in a study of blood T cell repertoires in COVID-19 (dated by TCRdb to 2020 to 2021). Background on the whole study: Collaborator samples came from the United States, Italy and Spain and covered acute and convalescent phases of COVID-19. The material from the prospective study consisted of cDNA or gDNA derived from T cells, B-cell-depleted T cells, or PBMCs. Deeply sampled blood TCRbeta repertoires from subjects exposed to, actively infected with, or recovered from COVID-19 were included in the dataset. The repertoires were released in a freely available public database intended as a resource for research on the immune response to SARS-CoV-2. The samples were drawn from two sources: the first 160 participants of the ongoing ImmuneRACE study, and 950 to 1,500 subjects contributed by 6 global collaborators. The sample metadata nearly always contained a de-identified subject ID, COVID-19 status, age in years and sex. Where HLA class I and class II types were available, the types were taken from metadata supplied by the sample provider, not from assay-based typing.

Only one count was recorded for this clone. It has no known antigen specificity. No base quality information exists; no much larger clone differs at one position. The CDR3 measures 16 amino acids from cysteine to phenylalanine. Only the CDR3 DNA is retained, 48 bases long and in frame from the first base. V is cut back by 2 bases and J by 4 bases, with 8 bases in the junction unmatched. CDR1 and CDR2 are read off the germline V gene as SGHTA and FQGNSA. Beyond this particular receptor, the publication reports: The amount of clinical and demographic metadata varied by source and participant and was provided uncurated.

Collaborating institutions collected whole blood in K2EDTA tubes following their own protocols. For TCRbeta analysis, collaborators shipped samples as frozen whole blood, isolated PBMCs, or DNA extracted from either of those sample types. The immunoSEQ Assay, a bias-controlled multiplex PCR, was used to amplify TCRbeta CDR3 regions from genomic DNA. Regarding the original processing steps: The number of nucleated cells in each sample was estimated from the amplification of reference gene primers within the assay. To quantify the absolute abundance of each unique TCRbeta CDR3 rearrangement, sequence reads were collapsed and filtered. For each sample, productive Simpson clonality was calculated as the square root of Simpson's diversity index over productive rearrangements. Not all clones reach the TCRdb copy of this immuneACCESS table, which keeps in-frame sequences only. Checked studies attribute under half of the gap to unresolved V genes and leave the rest unexplained. Clone size and V and J calls were adopted from that table, with D and trimming inferred from the DNA. For this sample there are approximately 300,000 clones; 86% appear just once. The ten most abundant clones make up around 1.7% of the sample.

In this chain, TRBV7-2 is recombined with TRBJ2-5; 9 central bases correspond to TRBD2. The sequenced sample consisted of peripheral blood. The receptor was derived from a woman between 50 and 59 years old with acute or convalescent COVID-19. The CDR3 region has the sequence CASSLSGAGGAETQYF. The DNA sequence reads TGTGCCAGCAGCTTATCAGGAGCGGGAGGAGCAGAGACCCAGTACTTC.